This is a list of T cell receptor beta chains from one sample in a study of cytotoxic CD8 clonotypes in ibrutinib-treated CLL. Data came from immunoSEQ multiplex PCR; TCRdb stores just in-frame clones and leaves some out. Of tens of thousands of clones listed, roughly 54% were seen once; the top ten hold more than 20%. The source material was PBMCs, sampled at disease progression, from a patient treated with ibrutinib. Receptors originate from a human donor with chronic lymphocytic leukemia. Both conserved end residues are part of each CDR3. The D gene is left open where the match is weak. Not every row has a clone size; where given, it reads once, few, many or a size class.

V	J	size	D	CDR3	DNA
TRBV27	TRBJ2-7	-	-	CASSFSSSYEQYF	TGTGCCAGCAGTTTTTCGAGCTCCTACGAGCAGTACTTC
TRBV10-3	TRBJ2-2	few	-	CAISSPVSNTGELFF	TGTGCCATCAGTTCTCCAGTTTCGAACACCGGGGAGCTGTTTTTT
TRBV10-3	TRBJ2-7	-	TRBD2	CAISGASGTYEQYF	TGTGCCATCAGTGGGGCTAGCGGCACCTACGAGCAGTACTTC
TRBV7-2	TRBJ2-1	-	TRBD2	CASSSSSGRADEQFF	TGTGCCAGCAGCTCCTCCTCCGGGAGGGCCGATGAGCAGTTCTTC
TRBV29-1	TRBJ1-2	-	-	CSVSQGGYTF	TGCAGCGTGTCACAGGGCGGCTACACCTTC
TRBV5-6	TRBJ2-4	-	-	CASSLNWLAKNIQYF	TGTGCCAGCAGCTTAAACTGGCTAGCCAAAAACATTCAGTACTTC
TRBV6-5	TRBJ1-1	few	-	CASNQGGNTEAFF	TGTGCCAGCAACCAAGGGGGGAACACTGAAGCTTTCTTT
TRBV7-9	TRBJ1-6	-	-	CASSFGRGGAFDNSPLHF	TGTGCCAGCAGCTTTGGCCGCGGGGGGGCCTTCGATAATTCACCCCTCCACTTT
TRBV19	TRBJ2-5	-	-	CASSIDSLRSETQYF	TGTGCCAGTAGTATAGATTCCCTGCGGTCAGAGACCCAGTACTTC
TRBV7-8	TRBJ2-7	once	-	CASSLRDTLYEQYF	TGTGCCAGCAGCCTGAGGGACACCCTTTACGAGCAGTACTTC
TRBV7-2	TRBJ2-7	-	-	CASSTSHYEQYF	TGTGCCAGCAGCACAAGCCACTACGAGCAGTACTTC
TRBV19	TRBJ1-1	-	-	CAGIGVWGTEAFF	TGTGCCGGAATAGGGGTTTGGGGCACTGAAGCTTTCTTT
TRBV28	TRBJ1-1	-	-	CASSFYVNTEAFF	TGTGCCAGCAGTTTTTACGTAAACACTGAAGCTTTCTTT
TRBV5-1	TRBJ1-5	-	TRBD1	CASSRGDSDSNQPQHF	TGCGCCAGCAGCAGGGGGGACAGTGATAGCAATCAGCCCCAGCATTTT
TRBV30	TRBJ2-2	-	TRBD2	CAWDELAGGPTGELFF	TGTGCCTGGGACGAACTAGCGGGGGGTCCCACCGGGGAGCTGTTTTTT
TRBV6-6	TRBJ1-5	-	-	CASSYSGRQPQHF	TGTGCCAGCAGTTACTCAGGGCGACAGCCCCAGCATTTT
TRBV28	TRBJ2-1	-	-	CASKSGWGNEQFF	TGTGCCAGCAAATCAGGGTGGGGCAATGAGCAGTTCTTC
TRBV13	TRBJ2-7	-	-	CASSGSVGAYEQYF	TGTGCCAGCAGCGGTAGCGTGGGTGCCTACGAGCAGTACTTC
TRBV6-5	TRBJ1-1	-	-	CASSLNGREAFF	TGTGCCAGCAGCTTGAACGGCCGTGAAGCTTTCTTT
TRBV11-1	TRBJ1-2	-	TRBD1	CASSPAGTAYGYTF	TGTGCCAGCAGCCCCGCCGGGACAGCCTATGGCTACACCTTC
TRBV27	TRBJ2-1	-	TRBD2	CASSPGLEVGEQFF	TGTGCCAGCAGTCCGGGACTAGAAGTGGGTGAGCAGTTCTTC
TRBV2	TRBJ2-3	-	-	CASSLTGLGTDTQYF	TGTGCCAGCAGTCTCACAGGGCTCGGCACAGATACGCAGTATTTT
TRBV10-3	TRBJ1-2	once	TRBD1	CAISAGRGLGYTF	TGTGCCATCAGTGCGGGCAGGGGGCTTGGCTACACCTTC
TRBV27	TRBJ1-1	-	TRBD1	CASSSPGQVATEAFF	TGTGCCAGCAGTTCCCCTGGACAGGTTGCCACTGAAGCTTTCTTT
TRBV2	TRBJ1-4	-	-	CASRAFPSPNEKLFF	TGTGCCAGCAGAGCCTTTCCGAGCCCTAATGAAAAACTGTTTTTT
TRBV7-3	TRBJ1-2	few	TRBD1	CASSPDGQGFYGYTF	TGTGCCAGCAGCCCTGATGGACAGGGGTTCTATGGCTACACCTTC
TRBV7-9	TRBJ1-2	-	-	CASSRMGGSRPNYGYTF	TGTGCCAGCAGCCGAATGGGGGGTTCTCGTCCTAACTATGGCTACACCTTC
TRBV15	TRBJ2-1	-	-	CATSRERTREQFF	TGTGCCACCAGCAGAGAGAGGACAAGAGAGCAGTTCTTC
TRBV14	TRBJ1-2	few	-	CASSQEIPGRGNYGYTF	TGTGCCAGCAGCCAAGAGATCCCGGGACGGGGGAACTATGGCTACACCTTC
TRBV11-2	TRBJ2-1	few	TRBD2	CASSQLAGAYNEQFF	TGTGCCAGCAGCCAACTAGCGGGAGCATACAATGAGCAGTTCTTC
TRBV19	TRBJ2-3	few	TRBD2	CASSIAAGGPTDTQYF	TGTGCCAGTAGTATAGCGGCGGGAGGACCAACAGATACGCAGTATTTT
TRBV9	TRBJ1-2	-	TRBD1	CASSVSSGTANYTF	TGTGCCAGCAGCGTCTCGTCCGGGACAGCAAACTACACCTTC
TRBV4-3	TRBJ2-3	-	-	CASSLSGSTDTQYF	TGCGCCAGCAGCCTCAGCGGAAGCACAGATACGCAGTATTTT
TRBV12-5	TRBJ2-5	-	-	CASGLAPGVATQYF	TGTGCTAGTGGTTTGGCCCCGGGGGTTGCGACCCAGTACTTC
TRBV9	TRBJ2-7	-	-	CASSVATGNGAYEQYF	TGTGCCAGCAGCGTAGCTACAGGGAATGGGGCCTACGAGCAGTACTTC
TRBV2	TRBJ1-2	-	-	CASSEAAGARYGYTF	TGTGCCAGCAGTGAAGCAGCAGGGGCCCGCTATGGCTACACCTTC
TRBV9	TRBJ2-3	-	-	CASSSSLYTDTQYF	TGTGCCAGCTCAAGTAGCCTATATACAGATACGCAGTATTTT
TRBV28	TRBJ2-7	few	-	CASSAPGLSYEQYF	TGTGCCAGCAGTGCTCCAGGGTTGTCCTACGAGCAGTACTTC
TRBV25-1	TRBJ1-2	-	TRBD1	CASSSRQGDYGYTF	TGTGCCAGCAGTTCCCGACAGGGCGACTATGGCTACACCTTC
TRBV29-1	TRBJ2-5	-	-	CSVQVAETQYF	TGCAGCGTTCAGGTCGCGGAGACCCAGTACTTC
TRBV15	TRBJ2-7	-	-	CATSRDRGTQLRQYF	TGTGCCACCAGCAGGGATCGTGGGACTCAACTGAGGCAGTACTTC
TRBV6-1	TRBJ1-2	-	-	CASSKTYTAGYGYTF	TGTGCCAGCAGTAAGACATACACCGCTGGCTATGGCTACACCTTC
TRBV5-1	TRBJ2-7	-	TRBD1	CASSPAPGQDYEQYF	TGCGCCAGCAGCCCCGCCCCGGGACAGGACTACGAGCAGTACTTC
TRBV27	TRBJ2-7	-	-	CASSLFFPAAYEQYF	TGTGCCAGCAGTTTATTCTTCCCGGCAGCCTACGAGCAGTACTTC
TRBV28	TRBJ1-1	few	-	CSTKAMNTEAFF	TGTTCAACAAAAGCCATGAACACTGAAGCTTTCTTT
TRBV5-1	TRBJ2-1	-	TRBD2	CASSTLGGGSYNEQFF	TGCGCCAGCAGCACCCTCGGGGGGGGGTCCTACAATGAGCAGTTCTTC
TRBV7-7	TRBJ2-2	-	-	CASSHEKTANTGELFF	TGTGCTAGCAGCCATGAGAAGACAGCGAACACCGGGGAGCTGTTTTTT
TRBV28	TRBJ1-1	-	TRBD1	CASSYPGGKTEAFF	TGTGCCAGCAGTTATCCAGGGGGTAAAACTGAAGCTTTCTTT
TRBV18	TRBJ2-7	-	-	CASSPNSRGEQYF	TGTGCCAGCTCACCAAATTCCAGGGGCGAGCAGTACTTC
TRBV7-2	TRBJ1-2	few	-	CASSLGRMGYTF	TGTGCCAGCAGCTTAGGTCGGATGGGCTACACCTTC
TRBV28	TRBJ1-4	few	-	CASSLSGGATNEKLFF	TGTGCCAGCAGTCTCTCAGGAGGAGCAACTAATGAAAAACTGTTTTTT
TRBV5-1	TRBJ1-1	-	-	CASSLGQTEAFF	TGCGCCAGCAGCCTCGGTCAGACTGAAGCTTTCTTT
TRBV6-5	TRBJ1-2	few	-	CASSRTERGLGYTF	TGTGCCAGCAGTCGGACAGAGAGGGGATTGGGCTACACCTTC
TRBV15	TRBJ2-5	few	TRBD1	CATSDRAYQETQYF	TGTGCCACCAGCGACAGGGCGTACCAAGAGACCCAGTACTTC